This T cell receptor (beta chain) was documented in a study of regulatory T cells in long-lasting Graves disease. According to the study, TCR beta libraries were built with iRepertoire HTBI primers and CDR3-region Arm-PCR. How the authors handled the data: Among the samples, some 68 TRBV and around 13 TRBJ segments were identified. TCRdb called the multiplex PCR reads again in MiXCR, with one record for every CDR3 protein. TCRdb, rather than the study authors, made the V and J calls. The repertoire holds hundreds of thousands of distinct CDR3 sequences, with roughly 16% as singletons. Study-wide results and limits: New patients shared 966 public clonotypes, and persistent patients shared more, with fewer than 3,500.

Time point of the sample: newly diagnosed GD, antithyroid drugs for less than 3 months. From PBMCs, RNA was extracted and then used to make the TCR library. This clonotype was recorded a few times. Its antigen is unidentified. These data are also associated with another study on T cells in Graves' hyperthyroidism and ophthalmopathy.

The sequenced sample was peripheral blood mononuclear cells (PBMCs), obtained at new diagnosis, from a patient treated with antithyroid drugs. This TCR came from a woman in her thirties with Graves disease.

The CDR3 coding sequence is TGCACCGAACGGCGACAGGGCAGCGATGAGCAGTTCTTC. Protein: CTERRQGSDEQFF. V is TRBV29-1 and J is TRBJ2-1, with 7 bases matching TRBD1. Germline assignment: CDR1 SQVTM and CDR2 ANQGSEA. This CDR3 is 13 amino acids long.